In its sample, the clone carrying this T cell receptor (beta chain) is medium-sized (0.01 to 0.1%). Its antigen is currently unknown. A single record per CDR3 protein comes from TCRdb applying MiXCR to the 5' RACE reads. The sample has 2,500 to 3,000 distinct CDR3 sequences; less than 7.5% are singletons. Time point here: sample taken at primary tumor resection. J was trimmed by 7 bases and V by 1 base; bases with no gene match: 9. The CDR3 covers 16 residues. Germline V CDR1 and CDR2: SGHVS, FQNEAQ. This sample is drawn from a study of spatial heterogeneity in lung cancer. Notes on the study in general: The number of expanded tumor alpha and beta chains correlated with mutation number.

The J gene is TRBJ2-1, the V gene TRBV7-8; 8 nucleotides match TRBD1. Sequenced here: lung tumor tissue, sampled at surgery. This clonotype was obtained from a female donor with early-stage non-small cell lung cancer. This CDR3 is CASSLVGGTGFNEQFF. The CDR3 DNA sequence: TGTGCCAGCAGCTTAGTCGGCGGGACAGGCTTTAATGAGCAGTTCTTC.